The source of this TCR beta chain is a study of T cell responses to AZD1222 COVID-19 vaccine. Whole-study results and caveats: Scientists sampled the repertoires only once the peak T cell response had passed. Spike-wide vaccine-associated CD4 TCRs dominated at 160-218 and 743-854. Donors skewed white British and female; clonal diversity was possibly underestimated. Only a handful of AZD1222 recipients, more than five in all, had baseline seropositivity.

TCRdb's table, derived via immunoSEQ multiplex PCR, lists solely in-frame clones and lacks some. Of roughly 130,000 clones detected, 70% to 90% appear once; the ten largest clones hold 1.5% to 2%. Notes on this clone: Its target is unknown.

The CDR3 contains 12 residues. V was clipped by 5 bases and J by 14 bases, with 16 bases between them. CDR1 is SGHVS, CDR2 FNYEAQ, per germline. This receptor was taken from an adult in good health. The source material was peripheral blood, sampled on day 0 of AZD1222 vaccination. The genes are TRBV7-6 and TRBJ2-1; possibly TRBD1 or TRBD2 for D (5 bases each). CDR3 protein: CASSEVGTPEFF. In DNA, the CDR3 is TGTGCCAGCAGCGAAGTTGGGACCCCGGAGTTCTTC.